This T cell receptor (beta chain) comes out of a study of regulatory T cells in long-lasting Graves disease. Specified time point: newly diagnosed GD, antithyroid drugs for less than 3 months. PBMC-derived RNA was used for the TCR library. The study's findings and limits: Persistent patients shared more public clonotypes (2,741) than new patients (roughly 970).

A few counts support this clonotype. Its specificity is not known. J was trimmed by 8 bases and V by 2 bases; bases with no gene match: 5. There are 12 residues in the CDR3. Germline V gene sequence: CDR1 SQVTM, CDR2 ANQGSEA. Arm-PCR of CDR3 regions with iRepertoire HTBI primers generated TCR beta libraries. TCRdb reanalysed the multiplex PCR reads using MiXCR and keeps one entry per CDR3 protein. The data contain over 300,000 distinct CDR3 sequences, around 16% of them seen just once; the ten biggest clones take up 20% to 25%. The origin of this receptor is a female donor with Graves disease. The sequencing used peripheral blood mononuclear cells (PBMCs), collected at new diagnosis, from a patient treated with antithyroid drugs. This chain connects TRBV29-1 to TRBJ1-1, with 7 bases fitting TRBD1. Written as DNA, the CDR3 is TGCAGCGTTGAACTGGCGGGACAGGAAGCTTTCTTT. Translating gives CSVELAGQEAFF.